The rows below give T cell receptor beta chains drawn from one sample of a study of human T cells and chemical hapten exposure. One entry per CDR3 protein, called by TCRdb with MiXCR from the RACE reads. The repertoire holds about 100,000 distinct CDR3 sequences, with roughly a tenth as singletons. The specimen comprised whole blood, sampled in connection with sensitization to the hapten diphenylcyclopropenone (DPC). The source is a man aged 35 to 55 with alopecia areata. Some clones in this sample may be carry-over from other donors' samples. Each CDR3 is given with its conserved first and last residue. D genes are given only for firm matches. For some rows the clone size is stated as once, few or many, or as a class when expanded; others skip it.

d_gene: TRBD2
abundance: many
v_gene: TRBV4-2
j_gene: TRBJ2-3
CDR3nt: TGTGCCAGCAGCCAAGTCGGAACTAGCGAAGCCACAGATACGCAGTATTTT
CDR3aa: CASSQVGTSEATDTQYF

d_gene: -
abundance: -
v_gene: TRBV6-2/TRBV6-3
j_gene: TRBJ2-1
CDR3nt: TGTGCCAGCAGCCGAAGGGTCGATGAGCAGTTCTTC
CDR3aa: CASSRRVDEQFF

d_gene: TRBD2
abundance: -
v_gene: TRBV12-3/TRBV12-4
j_gene: TRBJ2-1
CDR3nt: TGTGCCAGCAGTTCCGGTACAAGCGGGAGGATAGAGCAGTTCTTC
CDR3aa: CASSSGTSGRIEQFF

d_gene: -
abundance: many
v_gene: TRBV10-3
j_gene: TRBJ2-4
CDR3nt: TGTGCCATCAAGGACACTGAAAACATTCAGTACTTC
CDR3aa: CAIKDTENIQYF

d_gene: -
abundance: -
v_gene: TRBV30
j_gene: TRBJ2-1
CDR3nt: TGTGCCTGGAGTGTACGGCGGGACGGGGAGCAGTTCTTC
CDR3aa: CAWSVRRDGEQFF

d_gene: -
abundance: -
v_gene: TRBV7-8
j_gene: TRBJ2-7
CDR3nt: TGTGCCAGCAGCCCCGGGCTGCGCGAGCAGTACTTC
CDR3aa: CASSPGLREQYF

d_gene: TRBD2
abundance: few
v_gene: TRBV5-4
j_gene: TRBJ2-5
CDR3nt: TGTGCCAGCAGCTTGAAGGGAGGGAGGCTAGCGGGAGAGACCCAGTACTTC
CDR3aa: CASSLKGGRLAGETQYF

d_gene: -
abundance: -
v_gene: TRBV7-9
j_gene: TRBJ2-2
CDR3nt: TGTGCGAAGCGGATCCCGAACACCGGGGAGCTGTTTTTT
CDR3aa: CAKRIPNTGELFF

d_gene: -
abundance: few
v_gene: TRBV7-9
j_gene: TRBJ2-3
CDR3nt: TGTGCCAGCGGATCCCCCGGTCTATCGAGCACAGATACGCAGTATTTT
CDR3aa: CASGSPGLSSTDTQYF

d_gene: TRBD1
abundance: -
v_gene: TRBV7-2
j_gene: TRBJ2-1
CDR3nt: TGTGCCAGCAGCTGGCCGGGACAGGGGGCGCGGAATGAGCAGTTCTTC
CDR3aa: CASSWPGQGARNEQFF

d_gene: TRBD2
abundance: few
v_gene: TRBV6-5
j_gene: TRBJ2-7
CDR3nt: TGTGCCAGCAGTTATCCGACTAGCGGGAGAGGCGAGCAGTACTTC
CDR3aa: CASSYPTSGRGEQYF

d_gene: -
abundance: few
v_gene: TRBV12-3/TRBV12-4
j_gene: TRBJ1-5
CDR3nt: TGTGCCAGCAGTTTTTTGGGGGGGAATCAGCCCCAGCATTTT
CDR3aa: CASSFLGGNQPQHF

d_gene: -
abundance: many
v_gene: TRBV6-4
j_gene: TRBJ1-5
CDR3nt: TGTGCCAGCAACCCCGCGGGGGGCGATCAGCCCCAGCATTTT
CDR3aa: CASNPAGGDQPQHF

d_gene: -
abundance: few
v_gene: TRBV10-3
j_gene: TRBJ2-5
CDR3nt: TGTGCCATACGCCAGGGAGAGACCCAGTACTTC
CDR3aa: CAIRQGETQYF

d_gene: -
abundance: many
v_gene: TRBV21-1
j_gene: TRBJ1-5
CDR3nt: TGTGCCACCCTATCGGACACCAGCAATCAGCCCCAGCATTTT
CDR3aa: CATLSDTSNQPQHF